The rows below give T cell receptor beta chains drawn from one sample of a study of blood T cell repertoires in COVID-19. The data were produced by immunoSEQ multiplex PCR, yet TCRdb's version contains in-frame clones alone and is incomplete. This sample has 150,000 to 200,000 clones, with under 95% found just once. The sample comprised peripheral blood. These TCRs come from a man in his fifties or sixties with active or convalescent COVID-19. The CDR3 runs from the conserved cysteine through the conserved F or W. D genes are given only for firm matches. Clone size is stated in some rows and not others, as once, few, many or a class when expanded.

abundance	v_gene	j_gene	d_gene	CDR3nt	CDR3aa
.	TRBV7-9	TRBJ1-4	TRBD1	TGTGCCAGCAGCCCCCCCGGGACAGCTAATGAAAAACTGTTTTTT	CASSPPGTANEKLFF
.	TRBV6-1	TRBJ2-3	TRBD1	TGTGCCAGCAGTGAACGCTGGACAGGGGGAGATACGCAGTATTTT	CASSERWTGGDTQYF
.	TRBV2	TRBJ1-6	.	TGTGCCAGCATAGAAAATCCTAATTCACCCCTCCACTTT	CASIENPNSPLHF
.	TRBV19	TRBJ2-7	TRBD1	TGTGCCAGTAGCCTGGGACAGGGGTATTACGAGCAGTACTTC	CASSLGQGYYEQYF
few	TRBV6-5	TRBJ1-1	TRBD1	TGTGCCAGCAGTTACTATTCTGGGACAGCAAACACTGAAGCTTTCTTT	CASSYYSGTANTEAFF
once	TRBV9	TRBJ1-2	.	TGTGCCAGCAGCCGGGAAACCGGGCCACTCTATGGCTACACCTTC	CASSRETGPLYGYTF
once	TRBV3-1/TRBV3-2	TRBJ2-3	TRBD2	TGTGCCAGCAGCCAGGGAGCGGGAGGCCTCTGGGCAGATACGCAGTATTTT	CASSQGAGGLWADTQYF
.	TRBV9	TRBJ2-7	TRBD2	TGTGCCAGCAGCGTATCCACCTTGACTAGCGGGTACGAGCAGTACTTC	CASSVSTLTSGYEQYF
once	TRBV5-4	TRBJ2-5	TRBD2	TGTGCCAGCAGCCCACCCGGGACTAGCGGGAGGGAGACCCAGTACTTC	CASSPPGTSGRETQYF
.	TRBV5-6	TRBJ1-5	.	TGTGCCAGCAGCTTGCGGGCAGGGAGGCGCAATCAGCCCCAGCATTTT	CASSLRAGRRNQPQHF
once	TRBV10-2	TRBJ2-2	.	TGCGCCAGCAGTGAGGGGTTGGACATCGGGGAGCTGTTTTTT	CASSEGLDIGELFF
.	TRBV29-1	TRBJ1-2	.	TGCAGCGTTGAAAGCCCTCTGGGAGGGAGAAGCTCCTATGGCTACACCTTC	CSVESPLGGRSSYGYTF
.	TRBV9	TRBJ1-3	TRBD1	TGTGCCAGCAGCGGGGTCGGGACAGGGCCGGGAAACACCATATATTTT	CASSGVGTGPGNTIYF
.	TRBV6-4	TRBJ2-3	TRBD2	TGTGCCAGCAGTGACGGGACTAGCGGGAGTACGCAGTATTTT	CASSDGTSGSTQYF
.	TRBV9	TRBJ1-2	.	TGTGCCAGCAGCGCCACTCTTATCGCAGGGGCTGATGGCTACACCTTC	CASSATLIAGADGYTF
.	TRBV28	TRBJ2-7	TRBD2	TGTGCCAGCAGTGCACTAGCGGGAGGACCGTACGAGCAGTACTTC	CASSALAGGPYEQYF
.	TRBV7-2	TRBJ2-7	TRBD2	TGTGCCAGCAGCTTAGCAAGCGGGAGTTTTGACGAGCAGTACTTC	CASSLASGSFDEQYF
.	TRBV18	TRBJ1-1	TRBD1	TGTGCCAGCTCACCCGGGACAGGGGGAACTGAAGCTTTCTTT	CASSPGTGGTEAFF
once	TRBV19	TRBJ1-2	TRBD1	TGTGCCAGTAGTCCAAGACAGGGAAACTATGGCTACACCTTC	CASSPRQGNYGYTF
.	TRBV11-2	TRBJ2-1	.	TGTGCCAGCAGCTTAAGTAGCGGCACTACAATTGAGCAGTTCTTC	CASSLSSGTTIEQFF
.	TRBV4-1	TRBJ2-2	TRBD1	TGCGCCAGCAGCCAAGATCCGGGACAGGGGTACACCGGGGAGCTGTTTTTT	CASSQDPGQGYTGELFF
.	TRBV6-2/TRBV6-3	TRBJ2-3	.	TGTGCCAGCAGTGGGCAGGGCCAGACCACGCAGTATTTT	CASSGQGQTTQYF
.	TRBV5-1	TRBJ1-1	TRBD1	TGCGCCAGCAGCTTGGGGACAGGGAAAGCTTTCTTT	CASSLGTGKAFF
.	TRBV5-1	TRBJ2-3	TRBD1	TGCGCCAGCGGCGTCCAGGGGGGCACAGATACGCAGTATTTT	CASGVQGGTDTQYF
.	TRBV6-5	TRBJ1-1	.	TGTGCCAGCAGTTACCTCCGGACAGCGAACACTGAAGCTTTCTTT	CASSYLRTANTEAFF
.	TRBV6-5	TRBJ2-1	TRBD2	TGTGCCAGTTGGGTAGGAGCGGGAGCCTACAATGAGCAGTTCTTC	CASWVGAGAYNEQFF
.	TRBV19	TRBJ2-2	.	TGTGCCAGTAGTACCGGACAGAACACCGGGGAGCTGTTTTTT	CASSTGQNTGELFF
.	TRBV6-2/TRBV6-3	TRBJ2-7	TRBD1	TGTGCCAGCAGCGGACAGGAGAAGAGCTCCTACGAGCAGTACTTC	CASSGQEKSSYEQYF
.	TRBV3-1/TRBV3-2	TRBJ1-5	TRBD1	TGTGCCAGCAGCCAAAGGGGTGGGACAGGGAAACAGCCCCAGCATTTT	CASSQRGGTGKQPQHF
.	TRBV18	TRBJ1-5	.	TGTGCCAGCTCACTGAGAGGGCAGAGTTATCAGCCCCAGCATTTT	CASSLRGQSYQPQHF
.	TRBV5-8	TRBJ2-7	.	TGTGCCAGCAGCTTTGATGAGGCCTACGAGCAGTACTTC	CASSFDEAYEQYF
once	TRBV19	TRBJ1-3	.	TGTGCCAGTAGTACCCTGTCCCAAGCGAGAGGAAACACCATATATTTT	CASSTLSQARGNTIYF
.	TRBV9	TRBJ2-1	TRBD2	TGTGCCAGCAGCGTCCGACTAGCGGGGGGGCCCAACAATGAGCAGTTCTTC	CASSVRLAGGPNNEQFF
.	TRBV19	TRBJ2-7	TRBD2	TGTGCCAGTAGTCGTTGGACTGGGGGGGCCTACGAGCAGTACTTC	CASSRWTGGAYEQYF
.	TRBV5-4	TRBJ1-1	.	TGTGCCAGCAGCCCTGACACGTTCACTGAAGCTTTCTTT	CASSPDTFTEAFF
.	TRBV19	TRBJ1-2	.	TGTGCCAGTACAGGGAGGTCTAACTATGGCTACACCTTC	CASTGRSNYGYTF
.	TRBV10-1	TRBJ2-7	.	TGCGCCAGCAGTGCGAACACCTACGAGCAGTACTTC	CASSANTYEQYF
.	TRBV6-1	TRBJ1-1	TRBD1	TGTGCCAGCAATAGGGACAGCCTGAACACTGAAGCTTTCTTT	CASNRDSLNTEAFF
.	TRBV3-1/TRBV3-2	TRBJ1-5	.	TGTGCCAGCAGCCAAGATGGGGGCCAGAGCAATCAGCCCCAGCATTTT	CASSQDGGQSNQPQHF
.	TRBV14	TRBJ2-2	TRBD2	TGTGCCAGCAGCTCGCGACTAGCGGGAAGAACCGGGGAGCTGTTTTTT	CASSSRLAGRTGELFF
.	TRBV2	TRBJ1-3	TRBD1	TGTGCCACCCTGACAGGGGGAGACACCATATATTTT	CATLTGGDTIYF
.	TRBV6-4	TRBJ2-1	.	TGTGCCAGCAGTGACACCGGACAGCCTAATGAGCAGTTCTTC	CASSDTGQPNEQFF
.	TRBV18	TRBJ2-1	.	TGTGCCAGCTCCCCCCGGGTAGCTGTAAATGAGCAGTTCTTC	CASSPRVAVNEQFF
.	TRBV5-4	TRBJ2-3	TRBD2	TGTGCCAGCAGCTTTAGCGGGGGGGCCACAGATACGCAGTATTTT	CASSFSGGATDTQYF
once	TRBV4-1	TRBJ2-7	TRBD1	TGCGCCAGCAGCACCGACAGGGCGGGCTCCTACGAGCAGTACTTC	CASSTDRAGSYEQYF
.	TRBV10-3	TRBJ2-3	.	TGTGCCATCAGTGCGGCGGGTAGGAGGACAGATACGCAGTATTTT	CAISAAGRRTDTQYF
.	TRBV21-1	TRBJ2-7	.	TGTGCCAGCAACCAGGGAACACCCTTTGCCTACGAGCAGTACTTC	CASNQGTPFAYEQYF
.	TRBV5-1	TRBJ2-7	TRBD2	TGCGCCAGCAGCGGTACTAGCGGGAGATACGAGCAGTACTTC	CASSGTSGRYEQYF
.	TRBV3-1/TRBV3-2	TRBJ2-1	.	TGTGCCAGCAGCCAATGGGGAGACCCCTCCTACAATGAGCAGTTCTTC	CASSQWGDPSYNEQFF
.	TRBV5-6	TRBJ1-4	.	TGTGCCAGCAGCTCCGCAACTAATGAAAAACTGTTTTTT	CASSSATNEKLFF
.	TRBV10-3	TRBJ1-6	.	TGTGCCATCAGTCAGGGGTTCCAGCATTCACCCCTCCACTTT	CAISQGFQHSPLHF